Following are 4 T cell receptor beta chains from one sample sequenced in a study of T cell responses to AZD1222 COVID-19 vaccine. Assay used: immunoSEQ multiplex PCR; TCRdb lists only in-frame clones, some missing. The data contain tens of thousands of clones, about 88% of them singletons. Sequences were derived from peripheral blood, sampled on day 0 of AZD1222 vaccination. The receptors originated from an adult in good health.

The rearrangement uses TRBV20-1 and TRBJ1-1; D uncertain. The V gene's germline CDR1 is DFQATT and CDR2 SNEGSKA (reference sequence). Between the trimmed V and J ends, which lost 3 bases and 4 bases, there was a span of 9 bases. This CDR3 is built from 12 residues. The CDR3 sequence: CSASRRATEAFF. Written as DNA, the CDR3 is TGCAGTGCTAGTCGGAGGGCCACTGAAGCTTTCTTT.

The chain carries TRBV12-5 and TRBJ1-5; the D gene is possibly TRBD1 (6 bases). This CDR3 is 15 amino acids long. Deletions cut 3 bases from V and 3 bases from J, with 12 bases between. Germline values: CDR1 LGHNT, CDR2 FRNRAP. CDR3 in amino acids: CASGFSRGVNQPQHF. CDR3 sequence (DNA): TGTGCTAGTGGTTTCAGCAGGGGAGTCAATCAGCCCCAGCATTTT.

The chain carries TRBV19 and TRBJ2-1, with 9 bases fitting TRBD2. The V gene's germline CDR1 is LNHDA and CDR2 SQIVND (reference sequence). The CDR3 runs to 16 residues. V was pared by 5 bases and J by 2 bases, with 7 bases of the junction left unmatched. This chain's CDR3 is CASSAAPSGTYNEQFF. CDR3 nucleotides: TGTGCCAGTAGTGCCGCCCCTAGCGGGACCTACAATGAGCAGTTCTTC.

This sequence joins TRBV9 and TRBJ2-3; tentative D call: TRBD1 (5 bases). The CDR3 runs to 14 residues. The germline V gene encodes CDR1 SGDLS and CDR2 YYNGEE. V lost 2 bases and J 0 bases, leaving 7 bases between the germline ends. CDR3 nucleotides: TGTGCCAGCAGCGTTGGGGCTAGCACAGATACGCAGTATTTT. The encoded protein is CASSVGASTDTQYF.